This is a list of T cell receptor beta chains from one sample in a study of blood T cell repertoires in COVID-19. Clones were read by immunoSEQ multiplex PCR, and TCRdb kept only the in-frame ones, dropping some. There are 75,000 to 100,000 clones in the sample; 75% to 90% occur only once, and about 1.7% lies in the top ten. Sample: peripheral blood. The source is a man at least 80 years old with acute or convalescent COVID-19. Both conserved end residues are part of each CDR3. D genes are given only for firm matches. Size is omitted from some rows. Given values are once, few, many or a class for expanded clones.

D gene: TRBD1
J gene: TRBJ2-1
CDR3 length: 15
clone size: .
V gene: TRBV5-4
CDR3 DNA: TGTGCCAGCAGCTCCCGGGACAGGGTCTACAATGAGCAGTTCTTC
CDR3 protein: CASSSRDRVYNEQFF

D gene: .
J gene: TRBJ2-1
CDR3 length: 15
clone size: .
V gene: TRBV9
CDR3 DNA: TGTGCCAGCAGCTCCTCTAGCGAATCCTACAATGAGCAGTTCTTC
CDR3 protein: CASSSSSESYNEQFF

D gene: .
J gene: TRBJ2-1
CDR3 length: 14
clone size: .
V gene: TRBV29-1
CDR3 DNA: TGCAGCGTTGAGGTGCACCGCTCACATAATGAGCAGTTCTTC
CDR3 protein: CSVEVHRSHNEQFF

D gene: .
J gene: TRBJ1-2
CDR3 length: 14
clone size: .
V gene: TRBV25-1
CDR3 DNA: TGTGCCAGCAGTGAAGGGGTCGACAGCTATGGCTACACCTTC
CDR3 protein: CASSEGVDSYGYTF

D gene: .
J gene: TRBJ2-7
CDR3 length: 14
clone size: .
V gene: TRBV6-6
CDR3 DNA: TGTGCCAGCAGTTACTCCCCCAGGGGTACCGAGCAGTACTTC
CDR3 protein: CASSYSPRGTEQYF

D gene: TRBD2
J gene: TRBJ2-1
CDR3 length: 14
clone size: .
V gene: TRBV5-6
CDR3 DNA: TGTGCCAGCAGCTTAGGACTAGTCTACAATGAGCAGTTCTTC
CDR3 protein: CASSLGLVYNEQFF

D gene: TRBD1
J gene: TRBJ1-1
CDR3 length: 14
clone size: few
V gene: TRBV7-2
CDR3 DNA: TGTGCCAGCAGAGGGGACAGGGGGAACACTGAAGCTTTCTTT
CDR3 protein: CASRGDRGNTEAFF

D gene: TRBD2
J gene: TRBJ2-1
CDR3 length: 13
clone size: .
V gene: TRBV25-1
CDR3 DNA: TGTGCCAGCAGTGATCTTGGCGGGGGGGAGCAGTTCTTC
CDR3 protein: CASSDLGGGEQFF

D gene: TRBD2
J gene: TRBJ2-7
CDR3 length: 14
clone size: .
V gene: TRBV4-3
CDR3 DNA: TGCGCCAGCAGCCTCGGACTAGGACGCTACGAGCAGTACTTC
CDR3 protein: CASSLGLGRYEQYF

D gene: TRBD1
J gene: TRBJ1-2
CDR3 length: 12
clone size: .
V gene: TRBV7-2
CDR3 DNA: TGTGCCAGCAGCCCGACAGGGGGAGGCTACACCTTC
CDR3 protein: CASSPTGGGYTF

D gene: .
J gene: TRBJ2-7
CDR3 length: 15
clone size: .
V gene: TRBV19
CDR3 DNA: TGTGCCAGTAGTATAATCGGTCCGGGGGAGTCTTCCTTCTACTTC
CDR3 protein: CASSIIGPGESSFYF

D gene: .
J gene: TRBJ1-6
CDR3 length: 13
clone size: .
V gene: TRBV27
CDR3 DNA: TGTGCCAGCAGTTTGGGGGGGCTTTCACCCCTCCACTTT
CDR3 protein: CASSLGGLSPLHF

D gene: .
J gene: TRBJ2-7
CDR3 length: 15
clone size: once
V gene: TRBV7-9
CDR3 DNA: TGTGCCAGCAGCCTCGGGGGGCAGGGGGCTCACGAGCAGTACTTC
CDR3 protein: CASSLGGQGAHEQYF

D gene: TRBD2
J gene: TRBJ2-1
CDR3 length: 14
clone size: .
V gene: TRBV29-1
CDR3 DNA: TGCAGCGTGGCTAGCGGGAATTCCTACAATGAGCAGTTCTTC
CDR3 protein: CSVASGNSYNEQFF

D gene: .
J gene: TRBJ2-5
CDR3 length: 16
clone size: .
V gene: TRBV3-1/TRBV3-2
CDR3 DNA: TGTGCCAGCAGCCAAAGGGGTCTGGACGGGGGAGAGACCCAGTACTTC
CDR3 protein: CASSQRGLDGGETQYF

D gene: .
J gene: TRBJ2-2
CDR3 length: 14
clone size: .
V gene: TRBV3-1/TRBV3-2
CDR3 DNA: TGTGCCAGCAGCACCAATTTTCGGGCCGGGGAGCTGTTTTTT
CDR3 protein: CASSTNFRAGELFF

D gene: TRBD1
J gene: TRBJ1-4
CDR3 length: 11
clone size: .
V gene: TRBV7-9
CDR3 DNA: TGTGCCAGCAGCCCGGGACAGAAACTGTTTTTT
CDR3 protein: CASSPGQKLFF

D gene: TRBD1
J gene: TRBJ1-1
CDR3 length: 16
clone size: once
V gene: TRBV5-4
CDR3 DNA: TGTGCCAGCAGCTACATCGGACAGGGCCTCAACACTGAAGCTTTCTTT
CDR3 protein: CASSYIGQGLNTEAFF

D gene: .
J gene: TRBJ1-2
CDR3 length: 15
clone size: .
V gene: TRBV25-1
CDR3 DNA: TGTGCCAGCAGTGGGCGGGGCCTCAAGGGGTATGGCTACACCTTC
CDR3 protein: CASSGRGLKGYGYTF

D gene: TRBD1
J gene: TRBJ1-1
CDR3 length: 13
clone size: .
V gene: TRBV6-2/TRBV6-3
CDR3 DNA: TGTGCCAGCAGTGGGACAGGGCGGACTGAAGCTTTCTTT
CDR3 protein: CASSGTGRTEAFF

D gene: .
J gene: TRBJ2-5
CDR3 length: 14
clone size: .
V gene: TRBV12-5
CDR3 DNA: TGTGCTAGTGGTTCATCGGAGAGGGTGGAGACCCAGTACTTC
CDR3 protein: CASGSSERVETQYF

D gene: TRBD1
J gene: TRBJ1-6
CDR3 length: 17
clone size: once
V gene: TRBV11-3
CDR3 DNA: TGTGCCAGCAGTTTTTTCCGGGACAGGGGCTTCAATTCACCCCTCCACTTT
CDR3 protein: CASSFFRDRGFNSPLHF

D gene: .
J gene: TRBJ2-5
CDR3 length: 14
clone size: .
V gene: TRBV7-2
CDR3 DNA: TGTGCCAGCAGCTTACAGCAGGGGTGGGAGACCCAGTACTTC
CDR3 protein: CASSLQQGWETQYF

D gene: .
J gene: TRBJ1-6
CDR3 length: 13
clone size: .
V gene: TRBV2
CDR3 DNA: TGTGCCAGCAGTGGGCAGGGAGGTACACCCCTCCACTTT
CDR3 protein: CASSGQGGTPLHF

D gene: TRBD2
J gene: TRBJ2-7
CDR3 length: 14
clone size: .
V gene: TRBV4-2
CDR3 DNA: TGTGCCAGCAGCCAGGGGACGGGGGGACACGAGCAGTACTTC
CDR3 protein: CASSQGTGGHEQYF

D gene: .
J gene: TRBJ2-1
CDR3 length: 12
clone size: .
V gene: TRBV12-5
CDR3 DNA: TGTGCTAGTGGCGCCGGTTACAATGAGCAGTTCTTC
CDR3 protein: CASGAGYNEQFF

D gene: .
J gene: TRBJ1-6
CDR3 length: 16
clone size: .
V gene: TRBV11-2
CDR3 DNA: TGTGCCAGCAGCCAAAGAACCGGGGTCGTATATTCACCCCTCCACTTT
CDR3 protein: CASSQRTGVVYSPLHF

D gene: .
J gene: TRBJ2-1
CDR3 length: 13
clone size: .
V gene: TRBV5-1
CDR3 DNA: TGCGCCAGCAGCCCGGGGAGTTACAATGAGCAGTTCTTC
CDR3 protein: CASSPGSYNEQFF

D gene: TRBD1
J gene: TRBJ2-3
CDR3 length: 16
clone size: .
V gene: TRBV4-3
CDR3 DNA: TGCGCCAGCAGCCAAGGGACAGGAGCTAGCACAGATACGCAGTATTTT
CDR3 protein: CASSQGTGASTDTQYF

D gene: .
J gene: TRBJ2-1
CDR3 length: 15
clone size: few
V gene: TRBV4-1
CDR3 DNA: TGCGCCAGCAGCCAAGAAGGGCTAGCATCGAATGAGCAGTTCTTC
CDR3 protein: CASSQEGLASNEQFF

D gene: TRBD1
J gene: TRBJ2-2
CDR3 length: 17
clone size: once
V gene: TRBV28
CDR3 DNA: TGTGCCAGCAGTTCTATATCTATTGGACAGGGCCTCGGGGAGCTGTTTTTT
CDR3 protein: CASSSISIGQGLGELFF

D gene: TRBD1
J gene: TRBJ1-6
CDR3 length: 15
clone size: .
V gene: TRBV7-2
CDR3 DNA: TGTGCCAGCAGCCCCGGGACAGGGGATTATTCACCCCTCCACTTT
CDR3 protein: CASSPGTGDYSPLHF

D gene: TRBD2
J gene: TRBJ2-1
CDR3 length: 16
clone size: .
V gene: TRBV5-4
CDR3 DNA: TGTGCCAGCAGCCCATACCCGGGACTAGCGAGCAATGAGCAGTTCTTC
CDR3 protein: CASSPYPGLASNEQFF

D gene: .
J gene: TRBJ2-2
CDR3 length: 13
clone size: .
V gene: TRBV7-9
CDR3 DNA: TGTGCCAGCAGCTTAGTTGCGAGCGGGGAGCTGTTTTTT
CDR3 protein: CASSLVASGELFF

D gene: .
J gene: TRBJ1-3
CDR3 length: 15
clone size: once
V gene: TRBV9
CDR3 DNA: TGTGCCAGCAGCGTCGCGCGCGGGACTGGAAACACCATATATTTT
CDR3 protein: CASSVARGTGNTIYF

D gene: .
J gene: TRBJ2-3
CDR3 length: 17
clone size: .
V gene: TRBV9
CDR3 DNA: TGTGCCAGCAGCGTAGGCCGTGGACTACCTAGCACAGATACGCAGTATTTT
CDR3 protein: CASSVGRGLPSTDTQYF

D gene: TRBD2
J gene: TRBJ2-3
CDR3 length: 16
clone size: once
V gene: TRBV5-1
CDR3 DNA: TGCGCCAGCAGCCCCCTACTAGCGGGAGGGCCAGATACGCAGTATTTT
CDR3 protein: CASSPLLAGGPDTQYF

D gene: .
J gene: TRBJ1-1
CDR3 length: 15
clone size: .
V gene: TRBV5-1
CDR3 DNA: TGCGCCAGCAGCTTGGTCGGCGGTCAGAACACTGAAGCTTTCTTT
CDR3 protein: CASSLVGGQNTEAFF

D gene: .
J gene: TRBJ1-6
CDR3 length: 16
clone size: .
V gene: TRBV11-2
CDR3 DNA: TGTGCCAGCAGCCAACCCGGCGAGACGGGGGGTTCACCCCTCCACTTT
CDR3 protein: CASSQPGETGGSPLHF

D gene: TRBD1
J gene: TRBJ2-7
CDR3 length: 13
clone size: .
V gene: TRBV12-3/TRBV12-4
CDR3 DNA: TGTGCCAGCAGTTCGGACAGGGGGCGAGAGCAGTACTTC
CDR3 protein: CASSSDRGREQYF

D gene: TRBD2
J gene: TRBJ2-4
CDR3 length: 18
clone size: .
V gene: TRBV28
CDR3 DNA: TGTGCCAGCAGTTCCCGGACTAGCGGGGGTCTAGCCAAAAACATTCAGTACTTC
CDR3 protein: CASSSRTSGGLAKNIQYF

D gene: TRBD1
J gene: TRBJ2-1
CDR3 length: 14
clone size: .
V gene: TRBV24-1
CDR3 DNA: TGTGCCACCAGTGACCCAGGACAGGCCAATGAGCAGTTCTTC
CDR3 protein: CATSDPGQANEQFF

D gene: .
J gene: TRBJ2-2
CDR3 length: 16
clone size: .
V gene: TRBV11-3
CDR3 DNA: TGTGCCAGCAGCTTAGGTGGCGGGCCGGTCACCGGGGAGCTGTTTTTT
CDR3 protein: CASSLGGGPVTGELFF

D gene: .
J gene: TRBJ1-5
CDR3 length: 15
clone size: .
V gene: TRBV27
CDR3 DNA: TGTGCCAGCAGTTTATGGGGCAGGGAAAATCAGCCCCAGCATTTT
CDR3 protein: CASSLWGRENQPQHF

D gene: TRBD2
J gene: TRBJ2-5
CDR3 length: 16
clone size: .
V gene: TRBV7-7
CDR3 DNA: TGTGCTAGCAGCTTAGCAGGACTAGCGGGAGGAGAGACCCAGTACTTC
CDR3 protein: CASSLAGLAGGETQYF

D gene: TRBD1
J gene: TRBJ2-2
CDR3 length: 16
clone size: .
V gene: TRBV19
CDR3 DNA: TGTGCCAGTAGTACCACCGGGACAGGGAACACCGGGGAGCTGTTTTTT
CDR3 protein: CASSTTGTGNTGELFF

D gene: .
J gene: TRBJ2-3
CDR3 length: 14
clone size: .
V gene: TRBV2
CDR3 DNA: TGTGCCAGCAATAGGGCTAGCTTCACAGATACGCAGTATTTT
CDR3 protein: CASNRASFTDTQYF

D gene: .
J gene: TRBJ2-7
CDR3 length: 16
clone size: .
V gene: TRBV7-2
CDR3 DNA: TGTGCCAGCAGCTTAGACAGGGCAACCCTCTCCTACGAGCAGTACTTC
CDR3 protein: CASSLDRATLSYEQYF

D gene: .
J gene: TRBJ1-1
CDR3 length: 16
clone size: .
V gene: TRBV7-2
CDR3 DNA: TGTGCCAGCAGCTTAGTGGGAGGGACACAGAACACTGAAGCTTTCTTT
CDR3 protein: CASSLVGGTQNTEAFF

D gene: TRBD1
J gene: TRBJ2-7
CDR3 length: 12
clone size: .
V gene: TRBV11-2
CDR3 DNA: TGTGCCAGCAGCCCCCGGACAGGGGAGCAGTACTTC
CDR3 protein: CASSPRTGEQYF

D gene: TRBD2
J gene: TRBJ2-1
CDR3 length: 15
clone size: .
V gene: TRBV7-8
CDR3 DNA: TGTGCCAGCAGCTTAGGGGAGGGCGGCTACAATGAGCAGTTCTTC
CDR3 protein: CASSLGEGGYNEQFF

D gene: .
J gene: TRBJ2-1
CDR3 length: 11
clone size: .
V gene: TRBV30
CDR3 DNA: TGTGCCTGGAGTGGGCTGGCTGAGCAGTTCTTC
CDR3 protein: CAWSGLAEQFF

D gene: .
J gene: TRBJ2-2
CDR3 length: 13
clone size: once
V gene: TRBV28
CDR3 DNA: TGTGCCAGCAGTTTCAGGACAACCGGGGAGCTGTTTTTT
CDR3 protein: CASSFRTTGELFF

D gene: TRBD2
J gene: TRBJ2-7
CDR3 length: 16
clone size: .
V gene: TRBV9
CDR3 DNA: TGTGCCAGCAGCGTAGACCCCGGGACTAGCGGGAGCGAGCAGTACTTC
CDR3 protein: CASSVDPGTSGSEQYF

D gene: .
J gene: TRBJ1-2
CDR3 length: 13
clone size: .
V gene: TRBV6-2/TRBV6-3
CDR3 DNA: TGTGCCAGCAGTTCCCTTCCAGGTGTCGGCTACACCTTC
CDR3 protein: CASSSLPGVGYTF

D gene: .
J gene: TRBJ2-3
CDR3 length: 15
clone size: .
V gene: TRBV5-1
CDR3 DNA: TGCGCCAGCAGCTTGGATCCAGGGTCCACAGATACGCAGTATTTT
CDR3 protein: CASSLDPGSTDTQYF

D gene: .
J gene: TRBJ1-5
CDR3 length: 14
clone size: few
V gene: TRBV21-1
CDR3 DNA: TGTGCCAGCAGCCCCCGACAGGGCAATCAGCCCCAGCATTTT
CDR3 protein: CASSPRQGNQPQHF

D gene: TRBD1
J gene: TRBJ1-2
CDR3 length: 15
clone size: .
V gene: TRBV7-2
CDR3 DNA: TGTGCCAGCAGCTTAGGGCTGGGACAGGGCTATGGCTACACCTTC
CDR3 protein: CASSLGLGQGYGYTF